This T cell receptor beta chain was sequenced for a study of shared clonotypes between healthy human individuals. The CDR3 has 16 amino acids. Germline loops: CDR1 SGHNT, CDR2 YYREEE (reference sequence). Germline trimming cut 0 bases from V and 1 base from J; bases unmatched to any gene: 4. Naive CD8 isolation took CD45RO-negative cells positively selected for CCR7 and excluded terminally differentiated effector memory CD45RA+ cells. TCRdb keeps only in-frame clones here, not all; method: immunoSEQ multiplex PCR. The top ten clones hold roughly 1% of a sample with some 1,900,000 clones, 85% to 95% of them seen once.

This TCR was sampled from a man younger than 35 in good health. The sequencing sample was made of naive CD8+ T cells sorted from blood. The chain carries TRBV5-4 and TRBJ2-5; 9 bases are shared with TRBD2. The CDR3 region is CASSLDAGGLQETQYF. The CDR3, as DNA: TGTGCCAGCAGCTTGGACGCGGGGGGGCTCCAAGAGACCCAGTACTTC.